The 20 T cell receptor beta chains presented below share a single source sample, sequenced in a study of blood T cell repertoires in COVID-19. Profiling relied on immunoSEQ multiplex PCR, and the TCRdb table lists in-frame clones only, not all of them. The sample has approximately 190,000 clones, about 88% seen once. The specimen sequenced was peripheral blood. Receptor source: a man aged 25-45 years with active or convalescent COVID-19.

This chain links TRBV27 with TRBJ1-1, with unresolved D. CDR1 is MNHEY and CDR2 is SMNVEV in the germline V gene (reference sequence). Deletions cut 6 bases from V and 1 base from J, with 9 bases between. This CDR3 comprises 13 residues. CDR3 DNA sequence: TGTGCCAGCAGAGTCTTAGAGAACACTGAAGCTTTCTTT. Amino acids: CASRVLENTEAFF.

The chain uses TRBV9 and TRBJ2-7, with 10 bases aligning to TRBD1. CDR1 and CDR2 (germline): SGDLS, YYNGEE. The CDR3 is 14 amino acids. The V segment lost 3 bases and the J segment 5 bases; nucleotides outside the gene matches: 5. The CDR3 protein is CASSEGQGIDEQYF. The DNA of the CDR3 is TGTGCCAGCAGCGAGGGACAGGGGATCGACGAGCAGTACTTC.

This rearrangement joins TRBV6-2 or TRBV6-3 to TRBJ2-7; D perhaps matches TRBD1 (5 bases). CDR1 is MNHEY, CDR2 SVGEGT, per germline. The CDR3 covers 15 residues. Deletions cut 2 bases from V and 2 bases from J, with 13 bases between. CDR3 sequence (DNA): TGTGCCAGCAGTTACCCGAAGCAGGGCCCCTACGAGCAGTACGTC. Translated: CASSYPKQGPYEQYV.

Only one count was recorded for this clone. This sequence joins TRBV27 and TRBJ2-1, with D possibly TRBD1 on 6 matching bases. The germline V gene has CDR1 MNHEY and CDR2 SMNVEV (reference sequence). CDR3 size: 15 residues. Trimming left V 6 bases short and J 5 bases short, with 17 bases between. The CDR3 DNA follows: TGTGCCAGCAGGGACGGGACACGTGGGGACAATGAGCAGTTCTTC. It yields the protein CASRDGTRGDNEQFF.

This clone occurred many times. J is TRBJ2-1 and V is TRBV6-2 or TRBV6-3; D perhaps matches TRBD2 (5 bases). Trimming cost V 6 bases and J 7 bases, with 16 bases left between them. This CDR3 is 14 amino acids long. CDR1 is MNHEY, CDR2 SVGEGT, per germline. CDR3 sequence reads: CASSASSWANEQFF. Written as DNA, the CDR3 is TGTGCCAGCAGCGCTAGCAGTTGGGCGAATGAGCAGTTCTTC.

This chain connects TRBV7-9 to TRBJ1-1; D is unclear. The CDR3 runs to 15 residues. CDR1 is SEHNR, CDR2 FQNEAQ, per germline (reference sequence). V was shortened by 1 base and J by 4 bases, with 13 bases between the two germline ends. CDR3 coding DNA: TGTGCCAGCAGCTTAGAGGCAAGGGAGGGCACTGAAGCTTTCTTT. It translates to CASSLEAREGTEAFF.

V and J are TRBV6-1 and TRBJ2-1; 11 bases align to TRBD2. This CDR3 has 17 amino acids. V dropped 1 base and J dropped 2; count of bases not matched to a gene: 4. Germline assignment: CDR1 MNHNS and CDR2 SASEGT. The DNA of the CDR3 is TGTGCCAGCAGTGAAGAACTGGGACTAGCGGCCTACAATGAGCAGTTCTTC. The encoded protein is CASSEELGLAAYNEQFF.

V is TRBV19 and J is TRBJ1-3; 7 positions agree with TRBD1. The CDR3 contains 13 residues. J gave up 4 bases and V 8 bases, and 5 bases lay outside the gene matches. From germline, CDR1 is LNHDA and CDR2 SQIVND (reference sequence). The chain's CDR3 is CASGQDRGNTIYF. The CDR3 DNA is TGTGCCAGTGGGCAGGACAGGGGAAACACCATATATTTT.

This sequence joins TRBV5-1 and TRBJ1-6; D is possibly TRBD1 (5 bases). Trimming took off 0 bases at V and 3 bases at J, with 13 bases between the two ends. Germline CDR1 reads SGHRS; CDR2 reads YFSETQ. CDR3 length equals 17 residues. In DNA form, the CDR3 reads TGCGCCAGCAGCTTGGATCCACAGGCGATCTATAATTCACCCCTCCACTTT. Amino acids: CASSLDPQAIYNSPLHF.

CDR3 bases: TGTGCCAGCAGTCCGACAGCGGGTGAGTACGAGCAGTACGTC. Translating it yields CASSPTAGEYEQYV. V is TRBV28 and J is TRBJ2-7; weak D call: TRBD2 (6 bases). With 5 bases removed from V and 4 bases from J, the gap between germline ends came to 15 bases. The germline gives CDR1 MDHEN, CDR2 SYDVKM. The CDR3 sequence is 14 residues long.

This clone was counted only a few times. This rearrangement joins TRBV10-1 to TRBJ1-1, with D hard to call. This CDR3 contains 13 residues. Germline values: CDR1 WNHNN, CDR2 SYGVQD (reference sequence). Trimming took 5 bases from V and 0 from J, leaving 7 bases between them. CDR3 coding DNA: TGCGCCAGCAGTCCCGTCTTGAACACTGAAGCTTTCTTT. Its translation is CASSPVLNTEAFF.

The sample holds one count of this clone. This chain links TRBV4-1 with TRBJ2-5, with 7 bases lining up with TRBD1. The CDR3 covers 15 residues. Germline V CDR1 and CDR2: MGHRA, YSYEKL. Trimming took 2 bases from V and 1 from J; bases not matched to a gene: 4. The CDR3 spells CASSQLGQPQETQYF. The CDR3 coding sequence is TGCGCCAGCAGCCAATTGGGACAGCCCCAAGAGACCCAGTACTTC.

The V gene is TRBV19, the J gene TRBJ2-1; TRBD2 aligns across 9 bases. Germline-derived CDR1 and CDR2 are LNHDA and SQIVND (reference sequence). The CDR3 length is 14 residues. The J segment lost 7 bases and the V segment lost 11 bases, leaving 12 bases of the junction unmatched. The CDR3 sequence: CASASAGGWNEQFF. The CDR3 DNA is TGTGCCTCCGCCTCGGCGGGAGGGTGGAATGAGCAGTTCTTC.

The chain couples TRBV15 to TRBJ2-3; 8 nucleotides line up with TRBD2. The J segment lost 5 bases and the V segment lost 5 bases, leaving 6 bases of the junction unmatched. Germline assignment: CDR1 LNHNV and CDR2 YYDKDF (reference sequence). This CDR3 is 14 amino acids long. DNA of the CDR3: TGTGCCACCAGCCGGGAGGGCCGTAGAGATACGCAGTATTTT. This sequence encodes CATSREGRRDTQYF.

The CDR3 is CASSYDGRGDYGYTF. For the CDR3, the DNA is TGTGCCAGCAGTTACGACGGGAGGGGCGACTATGGCTACACCTTC. The chain joins TRBV6-5 to TRBJ1-2; the D gene is possibly TRBD1 (5 bases). The CDR3 consists of 15 residues. Germline V CDR1 and CDR2: MNHEY, SVGAGI. Trimming pared 2 bases from V and 3 bases from J, leaving 13 bases between.

The chain employs TRBV9 and TRBJ2-5; 9 bases are shared with TRBD2. Germline CDR1 and CDR2: SGDLS and YYNGEE. The V segment lost 0 bases and the J segment 0 bases; nucleotides outside the gene matches: 3. The CDR3 spans 16 residues. CDR3 region: CASSVGLAGHQETQYF. CDR3 sequence (DNA): TGTGCCAGCAGCGTAGGTCTAGCGGGACACCAAGAGACCCAGTACTTC.

This sequence joins TRBV5-1 and TRBJ1-1, with TRBD1 identical over 9 bases. Germline-derived CDR1 and CDR2 are SGHRS and YFSETQ. Trimming at V came to 4 bases and at J to 6 bases, leaving 7 bases not matched to a gene. The CDR3 sequence is 14 residues long. The CDR3 DNA is TGCGCCAGCAGCATAGGACAGGGGTACGCTGAAGCTTTCTTT. Translating gives CASSIGQGYAEAFF.

The chain is built from TRBV29-1 and TRBJ1-1; D perhaps matches TRBD1 (5 bases). Germline values: CDR1 SQVTM, CDR2 ANQGSEA. The V end was cut by 7 bases, the J end by 0 bases, with 12 bases between. There are 13 residues in the CDR3. The DNA for the CDR3 is TGCAGCGCTGTGGGGCTTATGAACACTGAAGCTTTCTTT. This sequence encodes CSAVGLMNTEAFF.

The chain couples TRBV24-1 to TRBJ2-7; 10 nucleotides match TRBD1. Per the germline V gene, CDR1 is KGHDR and CDR2 is SFDVKD. Trimming removed 3 bases from V and 5 bases from J; junction bases left unmatched: 3. This CDR3 region has 14 residues. This CDR3 is CATSDPGTGDEQYF. For the CDR3, the DNA is TGTGCCACCAGTGATCCCGGGACAGGGGACGAGCAGTACTTC.

V is TRBV5-1 and J is TRBJ1-2; D is undetermined. CDR1 and CDR2 from the germline V gene are SGHRS and YFSETQ. V dropped 4 bases and J dropped 8 bases, with 24 bases sitting between them. This CDR3 region has 16 residues. The CDR3 nucleotides read TGCGCCAGCAGCCAGGACTGGAAGGCCAGAGCTGAGGGCTACACCTTC. Protein sequence: CASSQDWKARAEGYTF.